This passage covers 20 T cell receptor beta chains from one sample sequenced in a study of radiotherapy plus CTLA-4 blockade in lung cancer. Profiling relied on immunoSEQ multiplex PCR, and the TCRdb table lists in-frame clones only, not all of them. The top ten hold approximately 7.2% of the sample, which has 95,000 to 150,000 clones, about nine tenths seen once. The sample was peripheral blood, taken from a patient treated with radiotherapy plus ipilimumab. The receptors were sampled from a human donor with non-small cell lung cancer that progressed on radiotherapy plus ipilimumab.

This sequence joins TRBV30 and TRBJ1-5; no definite D call. Per germline, CDR1 GTSNPN and CDR2 SVGIG (reference sequence). The CDR3 is 15 residues long. The V gene lost 0 bases and the J gene lost 2 bases, with 11 bases spanning the gap. CDR3 amino acids: CAWSVRPGGNQPQHF. The CDR3 nucleotides are TGTGCCTGGAGTGTACGTCCAGGTGGCAATCAGCCCCAGCATTTT.

The V call is TRBV25-1, the J call TRBJ2-1, with D perhaps TRBD1 or TRBD2 (5 bases each). Per germline, CDR1 MGHDK and CDR2 SYGVNS. The length of the CDR3 is 13 residues. V lost 10 bases, J lost 4 bases, and 14 bases lay in between. The CDR3: CATRDAAYNEQFF. CDR3 sequence (DNA): TGTGCCACCAGGGACGCCGCGTACAATGAGCAGTTCTTC.

This clone was seen just once. The junction differs from germline at one of its ends, possibly a read error. The rearrangement joins TRBV7-3 to TRBJ2-7, with TRBD1 identical over 7 bases. The CDR3 extends over 14 amino acids. Germline V gene sequence: CDR1 SGHTA, CDR2 FQGTGA. This CDR3 reads CAGSSPGQRYEQYF. CDR3 coding DNA: TGTGCCGGCAGCTCGCCGGGACAGCGCTACGAGCAGTACTTC. The full variable domain, in which reference TRBV7-3 and TRBJ2-7 provide the parts outside the CDR3, is GAGVSQTPSNKVTEKGKYVELRCDPISGHTALYWYRQSLGQGPEFLIYFQGTGAADDSGLPNDRFFAVRPEGSVSTLKIQRTERGDSAVYLCAGSSPGQRYEQYFGPGTRLTVT.

The chain combines TRBV9 with TRBJ1-1, with D possibly being TRBD1 (6 bases). The CDR3 has 12 amino acids. Trimming removed 7 bases at V and 6 bases at J, with 13 bases between. Germline values: CDR1 SGDLS, CDR2 YYNGEE. CDR3 loop: CASGRGLSEAFF. The CDR3 DNA follows: TGTGCCAGCGGGAGGGGGTTGTCTGAAGCTTTCTTT.

The CDR3 DNA reads TGTGCCAGCAGCGGGGGGGGGCAGAGCAATCAGCCCCAGCATTTT. It encodes CASSGGGQSNQPQHF. The chain employs TRBV2 and TRBJ1-5; D is perhaps TRBD1 (6 bases). CDR3 size: 15 residues. Germline lookup yields CDR1 SNHLY and CDR2 FYNNEI. The V gene lost 6 bases and the J gene lost 1 base, with 13 bases spanning the gap.

The chain recombines TRBV14 with TRBJ2-5, with 8 bases matching TRBD2. Unmatched junction bases numbered 4, after V lost 4 bases and J lost 6 bases. This CDR3 is 13 amino acids long. CDR1 SGHDN and CDR2 FVKESK come from the germline V gene. The CDR3 region has the DNA TGTGCCAGCAGCCGGGCGGGGGGAAAGACCCAGTACTTC. This gives the protein CASSRAGGKTQYF.

V gene TRBV9 combines with J gene TRBJ2-1, with 8 bases that match TRBD2. In germline, CDR1 is SGDLS, CDR2 YYNGEE. V lost 2 bases and J lost 4; bases outside the gene matches: 5. The CDR3 runs to 15 residues. The CDR3 here is CASSVSGAEYNEQFF. The CDR3 DNA is TGTGCCAGCAGCGTTAGCGGGGCGGAATACAATGAGCAGTTCTTC.

V is TRBV7-3 and J is TRBJ1-2; D ambiguous. The germline V gene encodes CDR1 SGHTA and CDR2 FQGTGA. CDR3 size: 15 residues. Trimming left V 5 bases short and J 4 bases short, with 17 bases between. The CDR3 sequence is CASSPTPDFLYGYTF. CDR3 nucleotide sequence: TGTGCCAGCAGCCCCACACCGGACTTCCTCTATGGCTACACCTTC.

This chain connects TRBV2 to TRBJ1-5; 8 nucleotides agree with TRBD1. Unmatched junction bases numbered 6, after V lost 6 bases and J lost 2 bases. Germline V CDR1 and CDR2: SNHLY, FYNNEI. The CDR3 is 15 amino acids. CDR3 region: CASSLSGQGNQPQHF. The CDR3 DNA reads as TGTGCCAGCAGCCTTTCGGGACAGGGCAATCAGCCCCAGCATTTT.

The chain uses TRBV21-1 and TRBJ2-7. TRBV21-1 is a known pseudogene. This CDR3 has 13 residues. The CDR3 nucleotides read TGTGCCTTTCAGGATGGCTTGGGGGTGGGGCAGTACTTC. Protein sequence: CAFQDGLGVGQYF.

The rearrangement uses TRBV6-6 and TRBJ1-1; D is uncertain. Germline assignment: CDR1 MNHNY and CDR2 SVGAGI (reference sequence). CDR3 size: 12 residues. V was cut by 6 bases and J by 1 base, with 6 bases left in between. Written as DNA, the CDR3 is TGTGCCAGCAGAAGGGAGAACACTGAAGCTTTCTTT. The encoded protein is CASRRENTEAFF.

The gene calls are TRBV5-1 and TRBJ2-2; D tentatively fits TRBD1 or TRBD2 (5 bases each). Germline CDR1 is SGHRS and CDR2 is YFSETQ. This CDR3 spans 16 amino acids. Between the trimmed V and J ends, which lost 0 bases and 6 bases, there was a span of 15 bases. This chain's CDR3 is CASSLASGAHAGELFF. The CDR3, as DNA: TGCGCCAGCAGCTTGGCCTCCGGGGCCCACGCCGGGGAGCTGTTTTTT.

The chain couples TRBV27 to TRBJ2-7, with TRBD2 as a possible D gene (5 bases). The CDR3 contains 14 residues. Germline CDR1 MNHEY, CDR2 SMNVEV (reference sequence). V was cut by 0 bases and J by 5 bases, with 11 bases left in between. The DNA for the CDR3 is TGTGCCAGCAGTTTATCCCTTACCGGGGACGAGCAGTACTTC. It codes for CASSLSLTGDEQYF.

This clone was counted a single time. The chain has TRBV4-1 and TRBJ2-5; the D gene is possibly TRBD2 (6 bases). V was shortened by 4 bases and J by 1 base, with 16 bases between the two germline ends. The CDR3 totals 16 residues. Germline loops: CDR1 MGHRA, CDR2 YSYEKL. The CDR3: CASSPGWGVAQETQYF. The DNA of the CDR3 is TGCGCCAGCAGCCCTGGTTGGGGGGTAGCCCAAGAGACCCAGTACTTC.

V usage is TRBV2 and J usage is TRBJ2-7, with D perhaps given as TRBD1 or TRBD2 (6 bases each). There are 13 residues in the CDR3. Between the trimmed V and J ends, which lost 3 bases and 7 bases, there was a span of 13 bases. Looked up from germline, CDR1 is SNHLY and CDR2 is FYNNEI. The DNA for the CDR3 is TGTGCCAGCAGTGAGAGAGGGGGGTGGGAGCAGTACTTC. Its translation: CASSERGGWEQYF.

CDR3 sequence reads: CASSQGRAQETQYF. The CDR3 DNA follows: TGTGCCAGCAGCCAGGGACGAGCCCAAGAGACCCAGTACTTC. This sequence joins TRBV11-3 and TRBJ2-5; D is possibly TRBD1 or TRBD2 (5 bases each). This CDR3 comprises 14 residues. V was shortened by 5 bases and J by 1 base, with 11 bases between the two germline ends. The germline CDR1 and CDR2 sequences are SGHNT and YENEEA. Full variable domain (rest looked up from reference TRBV11-3 and TRBJ2-5): EAGVVQSPRYKIIEKKQPVAFWCNPISGHNTLYWYLQNLGQGPELLIRYENEEAVDDSQLPKDRFSAERLKGVDSTLKIQPAELGDSAVYLCASSQGRAQETQYFGPGTRLLVL.

This clone was observed a handful of times. The chain links TRBV28 to TRBJ2-7, with D possibly matching TRBD2 (6 bases). Germline-derived CDR1 and CDR2 are MDHEN and SYDVKM. This CDR3 has 11 residues. Trimming removed 10 bases from V and 5 bases from J, with 12 bases in between. Here the CDR3 reads CATGTPHEQYF. CDR3 in DNA: TGTGCCACCGGGACTCCTCACGAGCAGTACTTC.

V gene TRBV18 combines with J gene TRBJ1-4; TRBD1 aligns across 8 bases. The junction had 7 bases not matched to a gene; V was cut back by 6 bases and J by 4 bases. Germline CDR1 reads KGHSH; CDR2 reads LQKENI. The CDR3 contains 15 residues. The DNA of the CDR3 is TGTGCCAGCTCCGGACAGGGCATGAGTAATGAAAAACTGTTTTTT. It codes for CASSGQGMSNEKLFF.

The chain is built from TRBV6-5 and TRBJ1-4; D is unresolved. CDR1 and CDR2 from the germline V gene are MNHEY and SVGAGI. The CDR3 extends over 14 amino acids. Trimming left V 1 base short and J 6 bases short, with 9 bases between. This CDR3 is CASSYLGSDEKLFF. The DNA for the CDR3 is TGTGCCAGCAGTTACTTGGGGTCCGATGAAAAACTGTTTTTT.

The chain joins TRBV18 to TRBJ2-1; 13 bases line up with TRBD2. Germline CDR1 is KGHSH and CDR2 is LQKENI. Germline trimming cut 6 bases from V and 5 bases from J; bases unmatched to any gene: 1. The CDR3 covers 14 residues. CDR3 sequence: CASSGLAGDNEQFF. The CDR3 region has the DNA TGTGCCAGCTCCGGACTAGCGGGAGACAATGAGCAGTTCTTC. Looking up the rest from reference TRBV18 and TRBJ2-1 gives the full variable domain: NAGVMQNPRHLVRRRGQEARLRCSPMKGHSHVYWYRQLPEEGLKFMVYLQKENIIDESGMPKERFSAEFPKEGPSILRIQQVVRGDSAAYFCASSGLAGDNEQFFGPGTRLTVL.